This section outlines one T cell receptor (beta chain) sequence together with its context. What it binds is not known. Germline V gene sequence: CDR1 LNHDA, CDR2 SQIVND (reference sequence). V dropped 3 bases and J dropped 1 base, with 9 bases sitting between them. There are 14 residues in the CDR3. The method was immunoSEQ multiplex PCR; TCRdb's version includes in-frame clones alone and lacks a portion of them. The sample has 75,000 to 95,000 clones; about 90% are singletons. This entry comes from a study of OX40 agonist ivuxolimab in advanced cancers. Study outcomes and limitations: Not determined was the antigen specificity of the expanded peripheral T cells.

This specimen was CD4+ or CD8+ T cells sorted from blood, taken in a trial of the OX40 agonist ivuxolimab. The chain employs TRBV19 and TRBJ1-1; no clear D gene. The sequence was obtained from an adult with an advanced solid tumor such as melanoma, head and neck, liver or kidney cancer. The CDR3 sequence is CASSMGTANTEAFF. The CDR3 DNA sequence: TGTGCCAGTAGTATGGGTACCGCGAACACTGAAGCTTTCTTT. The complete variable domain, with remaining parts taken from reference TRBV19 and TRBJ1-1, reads DGGITQSPKYLFRKEGQNVTLSCEQNLNHDAMYWYRQDPGQGLRLIYYSQIVNDFQKGDIAEGYSVSREKKESFPLTVTSAQKNPTAFYLCASSMGTANTEAFFGQGTRLTVV.